A single sample gave rise to the 3 T cell receptor beta chains below, sequenced in a study of human versus mouse CDR3 diversity and MHC coevolution. Clones were sequenced by immunoSEQ multiplex PCR, and TCRdb holds only the in-frame ones, with some missing. This table holds 75,000 to 90,000 clones, 93% found once. The specimen was naive CD4+ T cells from blood. Subset described: CD45RO-negative CD62L-positive naive CD4 T cells. These receptors were collected from a person aged 25-75 years in good health.

The rearrangement links TRBV6-5 to TRBJ2-3; D might be TRBD2 (5 bases). V was pared by 8 bases and J by 6 bases, with 9 bases between. CDR1 and CDR2 from the germline V gene are MNHEY and SVGAGI. The CDR3 totals 11 residues. CDR3 in DNA: TGTGCCAGCGGTGGCGGGGATACGCAGTATTTT. It specifies CASGGGDTQYF.

The chain links TRBV19 to TRBJ1-1, with a weak D call TRBD1 (6 bases). CDR3 length: 15 residues. Germline V gene lookup returns CDR1 LNHDA and CDR2 SQIVND (reference sequence). V dropped 7 bases and J dropped 5 bases, with 20 bases sitting between them. The CDR3 loop is CASIPRQGRETEAFF. The CDR3 nucleotides are TGTGCCAGTATCCCACGGCAGGGGCGGGAGACTGAAGCTTTCTTT.

The rearrangement uses TRBV10-3 and TRBJ1-1, with D possibly TRBD1 on 5 matching bases. Between the trimmed V and J ends, which lost 6 bases and 2 bases, there was a span of 13 bases. Germline V gives CDR1 ENHRY, CDR2 SYGVKD. The CDR3 is 14 amino acids. CDR3 coding DNA: TGTGCCATCAGAGCCCCGACAGCCAACACTGAAGCTTTCTTT. It specifies CAIRAPTANTEAFF.